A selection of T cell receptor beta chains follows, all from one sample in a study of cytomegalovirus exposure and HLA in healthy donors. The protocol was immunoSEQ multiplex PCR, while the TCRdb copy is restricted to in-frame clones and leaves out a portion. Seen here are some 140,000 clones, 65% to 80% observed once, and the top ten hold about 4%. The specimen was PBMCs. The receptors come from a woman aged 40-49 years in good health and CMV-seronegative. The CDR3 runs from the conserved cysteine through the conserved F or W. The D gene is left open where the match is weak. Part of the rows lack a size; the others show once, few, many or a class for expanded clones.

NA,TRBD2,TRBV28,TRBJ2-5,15,CASSLGGGPLETQYF,TGTGCCAGCAGTTTGGGGGGAGGGCCCTTAGAGACCCAGTACTTC
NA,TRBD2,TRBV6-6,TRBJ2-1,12,CASRGGLNEQFF,TGTGCCAGCAGGGGAGGGCTAAATGAGCAGTTCTTC
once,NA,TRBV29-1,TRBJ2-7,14,CSAETRSGSYEQYF,TGCAGCGCCGAGACTCGTTCGGGTAGCTACGAGCAGTACTTC
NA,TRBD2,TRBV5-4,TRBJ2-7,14,CASSLQAGGREQYF,TGTGCCAGCAGCTTGCAGGCGGGAGGACGGGAGCAGTACTTC
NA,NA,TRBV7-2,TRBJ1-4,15,CASAGPALEFGKLFF,TGTGCCAGCGCGGGTCCGGCGTTAGAATTTGGAAAACTGTTTTTT
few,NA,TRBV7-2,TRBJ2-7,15,CASSLAGGPAYEQYF,TGTGCCAGCAGCTTAGCGGGGGGGCCGGCCTACGAGCAGTACTTC
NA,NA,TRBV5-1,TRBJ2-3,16,CASSLGSRGGTDTQYF,TGCGCCAGCAGCTTGGGCTCGCGCGGAGGGACAGATACGCAGTATTTT
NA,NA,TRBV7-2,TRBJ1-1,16,CASSSTPLRDSGEAFF,TGTGCCAGCAGCTCAACACCGCTCAGGGATAGTGGTGAAGCTTTCTTT
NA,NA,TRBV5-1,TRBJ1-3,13,CASSPGTGNTIYF,TGCGCCAGCAGTCCAGGGACTGGAAACACCATATATTTT
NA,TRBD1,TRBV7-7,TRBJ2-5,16,CASSLGQALYQETQYF,TGTGCTAGCAGCTTAGGACAGGCTCTGTACCAAGAGACCCAGTACTTC